This T cell receptor (beta chain) was retrieved from a study of blood T cell repertoires in COVID-19. As for the study in general: The study drew acute and convalescent COVID-19 samples from the United States, Italy and Spain. T cells, B-cell-depleted T cells, or PBMCs provided the cDNA or gDNA that served as material.

Per the original methods: Estimates of nucleated cell counts were drawn from the amplification of reference gene primers. The protocol was immunoSEQ multiplex PCR, while the TCRdb copy is restricted to in-frame clones and leaves out a portion. Clone size and V and J calls were adopted from that table, with D and trimming inferred from the DNA. Of roughly 100,000 clones listed, about 85% are singletons. The receptor's source is a man aged 50-60 years with acute or convalescent COVID-19. The material sequenced was peripheral blood.

CDR3 amino acids: CASSQDDKGGQETQYF. CDR3 coding DNA: TGCGCCAGCAGCCAAGATGATAAGGGAGGTCAAGAGACCCAGTACTTC. The rearrangement uses TRBV4-1 and TRBJ2-5; perhaps TRBD2 as D (6 bases). Germline assignment: CDR1 MGHRA and CDR2 YSYEKL. The V and J ends lost 0 bases and 2 bases respectively, with 13 bases between them. The CDR3 totals 16 residues.